This TCR beta chain was captured in a study of T cell repertoires in cytomegalovirus infection. General study points: Identification of carriers of CMV plus the relevant HLA was performed using cumulative public TCR beta family frequency.

TCRdb passed the reads through MiXCR, listing each CDR3 protein once. The data hold 300,000 to 400,000 distinct CDR3 sequences, with 15% to 20% observed a single time. Concerning this clonotype itself: What it binds is not known.

Trimming cost V 5 bases and J 9 bases, with 8 bases left between them. The CDR3 is made up of 11 amino acids. CDR1 is SGHNT, CDR2 YENEEA, per germline. The sequenced sample consisted of PBMCs. The V and J genes are TRBV11-3 and TRBJ2-1; D is uncertain. This TCR was sampled from a human donor in good health (CMV status not recorded). Some clones in this sample may be carry-over from other donors' samples. This CDR3 reads CASSLHGEQFF. In DNA, the CDR3 is TGTGCCAGCAGCCTCCATGGTGAGCAGTTCTTC.